This is a list of T cell receptor beta chains from one sample in a study of T cell responses to AZD1222 COVID-19 vaccine. Only in-frame clones appear in the TCRdb table, and some are missing; sequencing was by immunoSEQ multiplex PCR. There are fewer than 90,000 clones in the sample; about 90% occur only once, and roughly 7.2% lies in the top ten. The specimen was peripheral blood, collected 28 days after the second AZD1222 dose. The source is an adult who received the AZD1222 COVID-19 vaccine. CDR3s include the opening cysteine and the closing phenylalanine or tryptophan. Fields, in order: J gene, clone size, D gene, V gene, CDR3 DNA, CDR3 protein. D genes are given only for firm matches. Size is stated for part of the rows, as once, few or many counts, or as a class when the clone is expanded.

j_call: TRBJ1-4; clone_size: -; d_call: -; v_call: TRBV24-1; cdr3_nt: TGTGCCACCAGTGATTCCCGGACTGAAAAACTGTTTTTT; cdr3_aa: CATSDSRTEKLFF
j_call: TRBJ2-7; clone_size: -; d_call: TRBD2; v_call: TRBV14; cdr3_nt: TGTGCCAGCAGCCCCCGGGGGGCCTACGAGCAGTACTTC; cdr3_aa: CASSPRGAYEQYF
j_call: TRBJ1-1; clone_size: few; d_call: -; v_call: TRBV30; cdr3_nt: TGTGCCTGGAACGACGGGAACACTGAAGCTTTCTTT; cdr3_aa: CAWNDGNTEAFF
j_call: TRBJ2-7; clone_size: -; d_call: TRBD1; v_call: TRBV11-2; cdr3_nt: TGTGCCAGCAGCTTAGGGGACAGACTCGACGAGCAGTACTTC; cdr3_aa: CASSLGDRLDEQYF
j_call: TRBJ1-5; clone_size: -; d_call: -; v_call: TRBV6-1; cdr3_nt: TGTGCCAGCAGTGAAAGGGGAGGGACCGATCAGCCCCAGCATTTT; cdr3_aa: CASSERGGTDQPQHF
j_call: TRBJ2-1; clone_size: -; d_call: -; v_call: TRBV4-3; cdr3_nt: TGCGCCAGCAGCCAAGTGGGCAGTTACAATGAGCAGTTCTTC; cdr3_aa: CASSQVGSYNEQFF
j_call: TRBJ1-2; clone_size: once; d_call: TRBD1; v_call: TRBV28; cdr3_nt: TGTGCCAGCAGTTTTCGGGACAGACGTGGCTACACCTTC; cdr3_aa: CASSFRDRRGYTF
j_call: TRBJ1-2; clone_size: few; d_call: TRBD1; v_call: TRBV6-6; cdr3_nt: TGTGCCAGCAGTTCAGGACAGGGCCACTATGGCTACACCTTC; cdr3_aa: CASSSGQGHYGYTF
j_call: TRBJ1-1; clone_size: -; d_call: TRBD1; v_call: TRBV3-1/TRBV3-2; cdr3_nt: TGTGCCAGCAGCCAAGCTTTTCCATTATTTACCGGGACAGCGAACACTGAAGCTTTCTTT; cdr3_aa: CASSQAFPLFTGTANTEAFF
j_call: TRBJ1-1; clone_size: -; d_call: TRBD1; v_call: TRBV5-5; cdr3_nt: TGTGCCAGCAGCTTGCTCCTGGACAGGGAAGCTTTCTTT; cdr3_aa: CASSLLLDREAFF
j_call: TRBJ1-1; clone_size: -; d_call: TRBD1; v_call: TRBV19; cdr3_nt: TGTGCCAGTAGTAGTCGGATCGGGACAGTCGGATTGAACACTGAAGCTTTCTTT; cdr3_aa: CASSSRIGTVGLNTEAFF
j_call: TRBJ2-3; clone_size: -; d_call: -; v_call: TRBV20-1; cdr3_nt: TGCAGTGCTTTGTCCTGGGATACGCAGTATTTT; cdr3_aa: CSALSWDTQYF
j_call: TRBJ1-2; clone_size: -; d_call: TRBD1; v_call: TRBV18; cdr3_nt: TGTGCCAGCTCTTCAACAGGGGCTGACGGTGGCTACACCTTC; cdr3_aa: CASSSTGADGGYTF
j_call: TRBJ1-1; clone_size: -; d_call: -; v_call: TRBV13; cdr3_nt: TGTGCCAGCAGCTTAAGAGGAGCCCGGGATGTCACTGAAGCTTTCTTT; cdr3_aa: CASSLRGARDVTEAFF
j_call: TRBJ2-4; clone_size: -; d_call: TRBD1; v_call: TRBV29-1; cdr3_nt: TGCAGCGTTGACGAAGGGGGCGCGAGTAACATTCAGTACTTC; cdr3_aa: CSVDEGGASNIQYF
j_call: TRBJ1-5; clone_size: -; d_call: -; v_call: TRBV7-2; cdr3_nt: TGTGCCAGCACCCCCGGCCATAGCAATCAGCCCCAGCATTTT; cdr3_aa: CASTPGHSNQPQHF
j_call: TRBJ2-3; clone_size: -; d_call: -; v_call: TRBV24-1; cdr3_nt: TGTGCCACAAAACAGGGCGGTTCAAGCACAGATACGCAGTATTTT; cdr3_aa: CATKQGGSSTDTQYF
j_call: TRBJ2-3; clone_size: -; d_call: -; v_call: TRBV2; cdr3_nt: TGTGCCACTCGGGACACTCGGAGCACAGATACGCAGTATTTT; cdr3_aa: CATRDTRSTDTQYF
j_call: TRBJ2-4; clone_size: -; d_call: TRBD1; v_call: TRBV29-1; cdr3_nt: TGCAGCATCCGGGACAGGGGGCAGGAAAACATTCAGTACTTC; cdr3_aa: CSIRDRGQENIQYF
j_call: TRBJ1-4; clone_size: -; d_call: -; v_call: TRBV5-1; cdr3_nt: TGCGCCAGCAGTGCAGGGACTTATCCTAATGAAAAACTGTTTTTT; cdr3_aa: CASSAGTYPNEKLFF
j_call: TRBJ2-1; clone_size: -; d_call: TRBD2; v_call: TRBV3-1/TRBV3-2; cdr3_nt: TGTGCCAGCAGCCAAGATTTACTAGCGGGAAATTACAATGAGCAGTTCTTC; cdr3_aa: CASSQDLLAGNYNEQFF
j_call: TRBJ2-7; clone_size: -; d_call: -; v_call: TRBV28; cdr3_nt: TGTGCCAGCAGTCAGACAGTGCCTATGGGGGAGCAGTACTTC; cdr3_aa: CASSQTVPMGEQYF
j_call: TRBJ2-2; clone_size: -; d_call: TRBD2; v_call: TRBV5-4; cdr3_nt: TGTGCCAGCAGCCCGGGACTAGCGGGATTCACCGGGGAGCTGTTTTTT; cdr3_aa: CASSPGLAGFTGELFF
j_call: TRBJ2-7; clone_size: -; d_call: TRBD2; v_call: TRBV14; cdr3_nt: TGTGCCAGCAGGTCAAATGTAAGGGGGACTAGCGGGATCTACGAGCAGTACTTC; cdr3_aa: CASRSNVRGTSGIYEQYF
j_call: TRBJ2-1; clone_size: -; d_call: TRBD2; v_call: TRBV19; cdr3_nt: TGTGCCAGTAGAGCGGGAGTGTCCTACAATGAGCAGTTCTTC; cdr3_aa: CASRAGVSYNEQFF
j_call: TRBJ1-2; clone_size: -; d_call: -; v_call: TRBV30; cdr3_nt: TGTGCCTGGATTAGGGGTAACTATGGCTACACCTTC; cdr3_aa: CAWIRGNYGYTF
j_call: TRBJ1-5; clone_size: -; d_call: TRBD1; v_call: TRBV15; cdr3_nt: TGTGCCACCAGCAGAGATGTGGGACAGGGGCCCCATCAGCCCCAGCATTTT; cdr3_aa: CATSRDVGQGPHQPQHF
j_call: TRBJ1-2; clone_size: many; d_call: TRBD1; v_call: TRBV11-2; cdr3_nt: TGTGCCAGCAGCGCGGGACAGGAGTCAATTTTC; cdr3_aa: CASSAGQESIF
j_call: TRBJ1-1; clone_size: -; d_call: -; v_call: TRBV6-2/TRBV6-3; cdr3_nt: TGTGCCAGCAGTTACCGGATGGCGGGGGCTGAAGCTTTCTTT; cdr3_aa: CASSYRMAGAEAFF
j_call: TRBJ1-6; clone_size: once; d_call: -; v_call: TRBV7-8; cdr3_nt: TGTGCCAGCAGCTCCCTCCCGTATCCAAACTATAATTCACCCCTCCACTTT; cdr3_aa: CASSSLPYPNYNSPLHF
j_call: TRBJ2-5; clone_size: -; d_call: TRBD1; v_call: TRBV11-3; cdr3_nt: TGTGCCAGCAGCTTAGGGCCAGGGGGACAGCGGGAGACCCAGTACTTC; cdr3_aa: CASSLGPGGQRETQYF
j_call: TRBJ2-3; clone_size: once; d_call: -; v_call: TRBV2; cdr3_nt: TGTGCCAGCAGTGAAGGGGCCAGCGGAGATACGCAGTATTTT; cdr3_aa: CASSEGASGDTQYF
j_call: TRBJ2-7; clone_size: -; d_call: -; v_call: TRBV7-9; cdr3_nt: TGTGCCAGCAGCTTAGTAAGAGACGAGCAGTACTTC; cdr3_aa: CASSLVRDEQYF
j_call: TRBJ2-1; clone_size: -; d_call: -; v_call: TRBV7-2; cdr3_nt: TGTGCCAGCAGCTTAGACGCGGCTAGTGTTGAGCAGTTCTTC; cdr3_aa: CASSLDAASVEQFF
j_call: TRBJ2-3; clone_size: -; d_call: TRBD2; v_call: TRBV2; cdr3_nt: TGTGCCAGCAGTGTGACTAGCGGCACAGATACGCAGTATTTT; cdr3_aa: CASSVTSGTDTQYF
j_call: TRBJ1-2; clone_size: -; d_call: -; v_call: TRBV12-3/TRBV12-4; cdr3_nt: TGTGCCAGCAGTTCCGCCTATGGCTACACCTTC; cdr3_aa: CASSSAYGYTF
j_call: TRBJ2-3; clone_size: once; d_call: -; v_call: TRBV10-1; cdr3_nt: TGCGCCAGCAGTGATATCTCGGGGTCAGATACGCAGTATTTT; cdr3_aa: CASSDISGSDTQYF
j_call: TRBJ2-4; clone_size: -; d_call: -; v_call: TRBV19; cdr3_nt: TGTGCCAGTAGTGCAGGTGTCGTTCGTTACATTCAGTACTTC; cdr3_aa: CASSAGVVRYIQYF
j_call: TRBJ1-2; clone_size: -; d_call: TRBD1; v_call: TRBV5-1; cdr3_nt: TGCGCCAGCAGCTGGGGACAGGGGGCGGAGGGCTACACCTTC; cdr3_aa: CASSWGQGAEGYTF
j_call: TRBJ2-7; clone_size: -; d_call: TRBD2; v_call: TRBV6-1; cdr3_nt: TGTGCCAGCAGTGATCGGTCCTGGCTAGCGGGACCGGGCGGCTACGAGCAGTACTTC; cdr3_aa: CASSDRSWLAGPGGYEQYF
j_call: TRBJ2-7; clone_size: few; d_call: -; v_call: TRBV5-1; cdr3_nt: TGCGCCAGCAGCTTGGGGGCAGGGCCCAGCTCCTACGAGCAGTACTTC; cdr3_aa: CASSLGAGPSSYEQYF
j_call: TRBJ1-1; clone_size: -; d_call: -; v_call: TRBV3-1/TRBV3-2; cdr3_nt: TGTGCCAGCAGCCAAGACCCCGTAGGGAATACTGAAGCTTTCTTT; cdr3_aa: CASSQDPVGNTEAFF
j_call: TRBJ2-2; clone_size: -; d_call: TRBD1; v_call: TRBV24-1; cdr3_nt: TGTGCCACCAGTGATTTGCCCAGAAGGCTGACAGGGCTGGCCGGGGAGCTGTTTTTT; cdr3_aa: CATSDLPRRLTGLAGELFF
j_call: TRBJ1-1; clone_size: -; d_call: -; v_call: TRBV18; cdr3_nt: TGTGCCAGCTCACCACGAGGGTTTTTATTGAACACTGAAGCTTTCTTT; cdr3_aa: CASSPRGFLLNTEAFF
j_call: TRBJ2-7; clone_size: -; d_call: TRBD2; v_call: TRBV10-3; cdr3_nt: TGTGCCATCAGCGGGGGGTCCCACGAGCAGTACTTC; cdr3_aa: CAISGGSHEQYF
j_call: TRBJ1-1; clone_size: -; d_call: TRBD1; v_call: TRBV6-2/TRBV6-3; cdr3_nt: TGTGCCAGCAGACCTACGGGACAGCCGAACACTGAAGCTTTCTTT; cdr3_aa: CASRPTGQPNTEAFF
j_call: TRBJ2-5; clone_size: -; d_call: -; v_call: TRBV4-1; cdr3_nt: TGCGCCAGCAGCCAAGTTGCTCACGGGGGGCCCCAAGAGACCCAGTACTTC; cdr3_aa: CASSQVAHGGPQETQYF
j_call: TRBJ2-7; clone_size: -; d_call: TRBD2; v_call: TRBV19; cdr3_nt: TGTGCCAGTAGTCCCTCACTAGCGGGAGGTCTCGAGCAGTACTTC; cdr3_aa: CASSPSLAGGLEQYF
j_call: TRBJ1-4; clone_size: -; d_call: TRBD1; v_call: TRBV7-9; cdr3_nt: TGTGCCAGCAGCTTAGACAGGGGATCAAATGAAAAACTGTTTTTT; cdr3_aa: CASSLDRGSNEKLFF
j_call: TRBJ1-2; clone_size: few; d_call: -; v_call: TRBV4-2; cdr3_nt: TGTGCCAGCAGCCAAGATCTCGAACGACAAATGTTTAACTATGGCTACACCTTC; cdr3_aa: CASSQDLERQMFNYGYTF